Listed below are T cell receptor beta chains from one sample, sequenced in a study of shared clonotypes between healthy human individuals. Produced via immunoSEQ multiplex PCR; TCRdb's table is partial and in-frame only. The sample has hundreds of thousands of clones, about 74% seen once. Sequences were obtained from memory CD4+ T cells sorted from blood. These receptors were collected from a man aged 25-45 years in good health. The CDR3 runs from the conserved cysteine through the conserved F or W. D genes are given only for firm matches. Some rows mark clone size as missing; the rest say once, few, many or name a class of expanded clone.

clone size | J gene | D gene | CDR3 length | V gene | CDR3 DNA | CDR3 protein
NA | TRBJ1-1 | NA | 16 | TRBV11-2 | TGTGCCAGCAGCTTGATTGGGACGGGCTGGAACACTGAAGCTTTCTTT | CASSLIGTGWNTEAFF
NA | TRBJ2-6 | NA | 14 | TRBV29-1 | TGCAGCGTGTCCGGGGACCCTGGGGCCAACGTCCTGACTTTC | CSVSGDPGANVLTF
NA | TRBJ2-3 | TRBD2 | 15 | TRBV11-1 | TGTGCCAGCAGCCGTCCGGGACTAGGTCCAGATACGCAGTATTTT | CASSRPGLGPDTQYF
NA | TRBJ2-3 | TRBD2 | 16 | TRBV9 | TGTGCCAGCAGCGTAGCTCACGGGAGGGGTACAGATACGCAGTATTTT | CASSVAHGRGTDTQYF
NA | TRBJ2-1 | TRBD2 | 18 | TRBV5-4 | TGTGCCAGCAGCTCCCGGGGACTAGCGGGAGGGACGTACAATGAGCAGTTCTTC | CASSSRGLAGGTYNEQFF
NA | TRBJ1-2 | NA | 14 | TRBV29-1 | TGCAGCGTTGGGGGGTTGACAGCTATCTATGGCTACACCTTC | CSVGGLTAIYGYTF
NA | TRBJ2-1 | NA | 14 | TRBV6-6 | TGTGCCAGCAGTTACGCGGGCTCCTACAATGAGCAGTTCTTC | CASSYAGSYNEQFF
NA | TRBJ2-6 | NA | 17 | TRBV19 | TGTGCCAGTAGTGGCCGGGACGGCTTATCTGGGGCCAACGTCCTGACTTTC | CASSGRDGLSGANVLTF
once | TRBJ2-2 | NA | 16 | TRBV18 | TGTGCCAGCTCACCACGGAGCGGAGTCAACACCGGGGAGCTGTTTTTT | CASSPRSGVNTGELFF
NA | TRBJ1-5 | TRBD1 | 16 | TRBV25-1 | TGTGCCAGCAGTGACCCCGGGACAGGGGATAATCAGCCCCAGCATTTT | CASSDPGTGDNQPQHF
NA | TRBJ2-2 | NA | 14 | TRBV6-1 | TGTGCCAGCAGTCGGGTATTGGGCACCGGGGAGCTGTTTTTT | CASSRVLGTGELFF
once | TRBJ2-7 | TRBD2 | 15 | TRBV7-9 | TGTGCCAGCAGCTTCCGACTAGCGGGAGACTCCGAGCAGTACTTC | CASSFRLAGDSEQYF
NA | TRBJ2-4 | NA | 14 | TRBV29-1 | TGCAGCGTTGAGTTCGATCTCGGCGAAAACATTCAGTACTTC | CSVEFDLGENIQYF
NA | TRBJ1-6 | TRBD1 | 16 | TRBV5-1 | TGCGCCAGCAGCTTGGGTGACAGGGTACAAGGTTCACCCCTCCACTTT | CASSLGDRVQGSPLHF
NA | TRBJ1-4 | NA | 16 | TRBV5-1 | TGCGCCAGCAGCCCGCGGGCGGCAGCAACTAATGAAAAACTGTTTTTT | CASSPRAAATNEKLFF
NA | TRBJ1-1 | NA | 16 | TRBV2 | TGTGCCAGCACCCGAGGTGTCGACTTCAGGAACACTGAAGCTTTCTTT | CASTRGVDFRNTEAFF
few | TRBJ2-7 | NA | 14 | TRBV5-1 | TGCGCCAGCAGCTTGGTAGGTAGTACCTACGAGCAGTACTTC | CASSLVGSTYEQYF
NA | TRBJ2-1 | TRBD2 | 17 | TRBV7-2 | TGTGCCAGCAGCCCATCGGGACTAGCGGGGAAATACAATGAGCAGTTCTTC | CASSPSGLAGKYNEQFF
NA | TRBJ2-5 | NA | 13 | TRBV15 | TGTGCCACCAGCAGGGGGCTGGCAGAGACCCAGTACTTC | CATSRGLAETQYF